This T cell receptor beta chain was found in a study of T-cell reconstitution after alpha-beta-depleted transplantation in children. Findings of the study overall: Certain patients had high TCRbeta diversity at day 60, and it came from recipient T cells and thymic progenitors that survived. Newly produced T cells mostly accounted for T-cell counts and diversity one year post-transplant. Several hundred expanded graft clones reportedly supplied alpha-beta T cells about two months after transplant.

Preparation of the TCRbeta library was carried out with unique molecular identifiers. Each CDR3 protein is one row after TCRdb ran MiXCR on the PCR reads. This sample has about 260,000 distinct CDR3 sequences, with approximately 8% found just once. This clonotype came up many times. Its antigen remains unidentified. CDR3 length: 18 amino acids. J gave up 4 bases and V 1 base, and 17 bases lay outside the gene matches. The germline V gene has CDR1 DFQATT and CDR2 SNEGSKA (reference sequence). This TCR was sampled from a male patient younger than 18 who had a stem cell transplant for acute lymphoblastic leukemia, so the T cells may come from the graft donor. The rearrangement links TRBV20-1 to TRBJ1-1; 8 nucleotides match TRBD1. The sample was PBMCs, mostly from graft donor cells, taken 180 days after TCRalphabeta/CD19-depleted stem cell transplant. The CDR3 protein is CSARAGQTRGRVPTEAFF. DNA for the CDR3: TGCAGTGCTAGAGCGGGTCAGACCAGGGGGCGGGTTCCCACTGAAGCTTTCTTT.